Listed below are T cell receptor beta chains from one sample, sequenced in a study of T cells in Graves' hyperthyroidism and ophthalmopathy. From the multiplex PCR reads, TCRdb called clonotypes with MiXCR, one entry per CDR3 protein. This table has about 380,000 distinct CDR3 sequences, about 14% appearing once. Input material: blood. These TCRs come from a woman in her 30s with Graves' ophthalmopathy. The CDR3 runs from the conserved cysteine through the conserved F or W. The order of the fields is D gene, J gene, V gene, clone size, CDR3 DNA, CDR3 protein. A D gene is named only where the DNA matches it firmly. A clone size is listed for some rows: how often the clone was seen (once, few, many), or a class if it is expanded.

TRBD1,TRBJ1-4,TRBV20-1,.,TGCAGTGCAAGAGAGCCGGGACAGGTGATTCTGGCTAATGAAAAACTGTTTTTT,CSAREPGQVILANEKLFF
.,TRBJ2-2,TRBV7-9,.,TGTGCCAGCAGCCCAACGCGGACAGAGAACACCGGGGAGCTGTTTTTT,CASSPTRTENTGELFF
TRBD1,TRBJ2-7,TRBV30,many,TGTGCCCAAGGCCAGGGGGCCATCTACGAGCAGTACTTC,CAQGQGAIYEQYF
.,TRBJ1-1,TRBV2,many,TGTGCCAGCAGGCCCAGCGGCCACACTGAAGCTTTCTTT,CASRPSGHTEAFF
TRBD1,TRBJ2-7,TRBV19,.,TGTGCCGGATCCTCCGGGACAGTGACCTACGAGCAGTACTTC,CAGSSGTVTYEQYF
.,TRBJ2-7,TRBV6-2/TRBV6-3,many,TGTGCCAGCAGTTACATGGACTACGAGCAGTACTTC,CASSYMDYEQYF
.,TRBJ1-1,TRBV27,many,TGTGCCAGCAGGCGTACGGGGATGAACACTGAAGCTTTCTTT,CASRRTGMNTEAFF
TRBD1,TRBJ1-6,TRBV7-8,many,TGTGCCAGCAGCAATGGACAGGGGAGTTCACCCCTCCACTTT,CASSNGQGSSPLHF
.,TRBJ2-3,TRBV20-1,many,TGCAGTGCTAGAGTGTTTGCAGATACGCAGTATTTT,CSARVFADTQYF
TRBD2,TRBJ2-2,TRBV5-4,many,TGTGCCAGCAGCGATACTAGCGGGGTTGGCGGGGAGCTGTTTTTT,CASSDTSGVGGELFF
.,TRBJ1-2,TRBV19,many,TGTGCCAGTAACCATAAGGTGGGGCTGCGTGGCTACACCTTC,CASNHKVGLRGYTF
.,TRBJ2-1,TRBV7-8,.,TGTGCCAGCAGCGGGATCACCTACAATGAGCAGTTCTTC,CASSGITYNEQFF
.,TRBJ1-1,TRBV12-3/TRBV12-4,many,TGTGCCAGCAGTTTAGGGGGGGCGGCGAACACTGAAGCTTTCTTT,CASSLGGAANTEAFF
.,TRBJ1-5,TRBV20-1,.,TGCAGTGCTATTAGGGTAATTGGCAATCAGCCCCAGCATTTT,CSAIRVIGNQPQHF
.,TRBJ1-1,TRBV19,.,TGTGCCAGTAGTATAGTTCGGGGAGGTGAAGCTTTCTTT,CASSIVRGGEAFF
TRBD1,TRBJ1-3,TRBV11-3,few,TGTGCCAGCAGCTTGGGGGGTTACGGGACAGACTCTGGAAACACCATATATTTT,CASSLGGYGTDSGNTIYF
TRBD1,TRBJ1-6,TRBV7-3,.,TGTGCCAGCAGCCCACTAGCGGGGGGGACAGGGAACAATTCACCCCTCCACTTT,CASSPLAGGTGNNSPLHF
.,TRBJ2-5,TRBV20-1,many,TGCAGTGCTAGAGATGGGGCGGCCCAGTACTTC,CSARDGAAQYF
.,TRBJ1-6,TRBV28,many,TGTGCCAGCAGTTTGACTGGGAAGAGGTCACCCCTCCACTTT,CASSLTGKRSPLHF
TRBD1,TRBJ2-7,TRBV5-1,many,TGCGCCAGCAGCCTAAGGACAGGGGACTCCTACGAGCAGTACTTC,CASSLRTGDSYEQYF
.,TRBJ1-1,TRBV5-1,many,TGCGCCAGCAGCTTGGAGACCACCGACACTGAAGCTTTCTTT,CASSLETTDTEAFF
.,TRBJ1-1,TRBV6-1,many,TGTGCCAGCTTGAGGTCAGGGAACACTGAAGCTTTCTTT,CASLRSGNTEAFF
TRBD1,TRBJ1-5,TRBV20-1,.,TGCAGTGCCGAAAACGGCCCCGGGACAGGGGTTTATCAGCCCCAGCATTTT,CSAENGPGTGVYQPQHF
TRBD1,TRBJ1-4,TRBV7-7,few,TGTGCTAGCAGCCTCGGGACAGGGAACCTACCGACAACTAATGAAAAACTGTTTTTT,CASSLGTGNLPTTNEKLFF
TRBD2,TRBJ2-1,TRBV28,many,TGTGCCAGCAGTTCATATGGGACTAGCGGGGACATCTACAATGAGCAGTTCTTC,CASSSYGTSGDIYNEQFF
.,TRBJ1-1,TRBV20-1,few,TGCAGTGCTAGACCCCCAAAGTCAGGGGCCCCTGAAGCTTTCTTT,CSARPPKSGAPEAFF
.,TRBJ1-2,TRBV15,.,TGTGCCACCAGCAGACCCCGTGAGGACTATGGCTACACCTTC,CATSRPREDYGYTF
.,TRBJ1-2,TRBV24-1,.,TGTGCCACCAGTGATTTACAACAGAATAATTATGGCTACACCTTC,CATSDLQQNNYGYTF
.,TRBJ1-2,TRBV7-9,many,TGTGCCAGCAGCTTAGCGTTTCAGGGTATCGCTGAAGGCTACACCTTC,CASSLAFQGIAEGYTF
TRBD2,TRBJ2-1,TRBV11-2,many,TGTGCCAGCAGCTCTACAGCAACTAGCGGGGGGCCCTCCTACAATGAGCAGTTCTTC,CASSSTATSGGPSYNEQFF
.,TRBJ1-3,TRBV29-1,.,TGCAGCGTTGAAGCCGGTCGGGACACCATATATTTT,CSVEAGRDTIYF
TRBD1,TRBJ1-1,TRBV11-2,many,TGTGCCAGCAGCTTACCCGTTGGAGGGGGCGTCACTGAAGCTTTCTTT,CASSLPVGGGVTEAFF
.,TRBJ1-5,TRBV12-3/TRBV12-4,many,TGTGCCAGCAGTCTCGATCGGGCCCAGCATTTT,CASSLDRAQHF
.,TRBJ2-3,TRBV2,many,TGTGCCAGCGCCAGGGATCGGAGCACAGATACGCAGTATTTT,CASARDRSTDTQYF
.,TRBJ2-3,TRBV4-1,.,TGCGCCAGCAGCCAAGACGTTAGGGGTTCAGATACGCAGTATTTT,CASSQDVRGSDTQYF
.,TRBJ1-1,TRBV4-1,.,TGCGCCAGCAGCCAAGCGACGGGGCTCAGGCGGGTATCTGAAGCTTTCTTT,CASSQATGLRRVSEAFF
.,TRBJ1-1,TRBV20-1,many,TGCAGTGCTGGGGGACATACGAACACTGAAGCTTTCTTT,CSAGGHTNTEAFF
.,TRBJ2-1,TRBV6-1,many,TGTGCCAGCCGGGGATGGGGTATCGGGTACAATGAGCAGTTCTTC,CASRGWGIGYNEQFF
.,TRBJ2-1,TRBV28,many,TGTGCCAGCAGTTTATTTCAGCAGCGTTACTTTGAGCAGTTCTTC,CASSLFQQRYFEQFF
TRBD1,TRBJ1-2,TRBV6-1,many,TGTGCCAGCAGTCTGCCCGGGACAGGGAAGGGAGGCTACACCTTC,CASSLPGTGKGGYTF
TRBD1,TRBJ1-1,TRBV7-2,many,TGTGCCAGCAGCGTAGACAGGGGAAACACTGAAGCTTTCTTT,CASSVDRGNTEAFF
TRBD2,TRBJ2-3,TRBV5-1,many,TGCGCCAGCAGCGTCCGGGGGACTAGCGCTAGCACAGATACGCAGTATTTT,CASSVRGTSASTDTQYF
TRBD2,TRBJ2-7,TRBV20-1,many,TGCAGTGCTTCGGGACTAGCGGAGGATCAAATCGCCTACGAGCAGTACTTC,CSASGLAEDQIAYEQYF
TRBD1,TRBJ2-7,TRBV6-1,many,TGTGCCAGCAGTCCCTACAGGGGTCCCTACGAGCAGTACTTC,CASSPYRGPYEQYF
.,TRBJ1-1,TRBV28,many,TGTGCCAGCAGTTTATCAGGATCCCACGAAGCTTTCTTT,CASSLSGSHEAFF
TRBD2,TRBJ2-1,TRBV12-5,many,TGTGCTAGTACCCCTGGGGGGAGGGACGAGGAGCAGTTCTTC,CASTPGGRDEEQFF
TRBD2,TRBJ2-1,TRBV20-1,.,TGCAGTGCTAGATTGGCGTCGGGACTAGCGGGGGTAAATGAGCAGTTCTTC,CSARLASGLAGVNEQFF
.,TRBJ2-3,TRBV9,many,TGTGCCAGCAGCGTAGGGTCAGGGCCCACAGATACGCAGTATTTT,CASSVGSGPTDTQYF
.,TRBJ1-2,TRBV6-1,few,TGTGCCAGCAGAGCCGGTACAGTGACCTATGGCTACACCTTC,CASRAGTVTYGYTF
.,TRBJ2-1,TRBV20-1,few,TGCAGTGCTAGAGATACGTCCGGGAATGAGCAGTTCTTC,CSARDTSGNEQFF
.,TRBJ1-5,TRBV2,many,TGTGCCAGCAGGCGGCACACAGATAGCAATCAGCCCCAGCATTTT,CASRRHTDSNQPQHF
.,TRBJ1-6,TRBV2,.,TGTGCCAGCAGCCGACAAAACCTCCACTTT,CASSRQNLHF
TRBD1,TRBJ2-7,TRBV4-2,few,TGTGCCAGCAGCCAAGGGACTGAGGACAGGTCTTACGAGCAGTACTTC,CASSQGTEDRSYEQYF
TRBD1,TRBJ1-2,TRBV4-1,.,TGCGCCAGCAGCCCATGGGACAGGGGGCGTGATGGCTACACCTTC,CASSPWDRGRDGYTF
.,TRBJ1-2,TRBV7-9,many,TGTGCCAGCAGCTTGGACATATGGCTAGGCACCTTC,CASSLDIWLGTF
.,TRBJ1-6,TRBV30,many,TGTGCCTGGAGTCCTACCCGGGCGGTCTTGAATTCACCCCTCCACTTT,CAWSPTRAVLNSPLHF
.,TRBJ1-1,TRBV20-1,many,TGCAGTGCCCGGACCGGGACGAACACTGAAGCTTTCTTT,CSARTGTNTEAFF
.,TRBJ2-3,TRBV2,many,TGTGCCAGCAGTGAGTGGCTTACAGATACGCAGTATTTT,CASSEWLTDTQYF
.,TRBJ2-1,TRBV10-3,few,TGTGCCATCAGTGAGTCTAGGCGGGGAAGCGGCGGAGGGGCCGACAATGAGCAGTTCTTC,CAISESRRGSGGGADNEQFF
TRBD1,TRBJ1-2,TRBV27,many,TGTGCCAGCAGATCTGGACAGGGGACTTCCTATGGCTACACCTTC,CASRSGQGTSYGYTF